The clone carrying this T cell receptor beta chain was seen just once. Its antigen is undetermined. This specimen belongs to a study of cytomegalovirus exposure and HLA in healthy donors. At the level of the study: Among the 300 to 450 genotyped donors, 81% were placed in the Caucasian-associated ancestry cluster. Regarding the study as a whole: A later look showed TCR association rates differing by HLA locus, highest for DRB1 and lowest for HLA-C. CMV antigen specificity was confirmed in vitro for three CMV-associated chains.

PCR involved 60 Vbeta and 13 Jbeta primers. Sequencing was performed with immunoSEQ multiplex PCR; in TCRdb, only in-frame clones are kept and a portion is missing. The table records under 200,000 clones, about 85% of them present only once. The CDR3 sequence is 17 residues long. The V and J ends lost 0 bases and 1 base respectively, with 14 bases between them. Per germline, CDR1 MGHRA and CDR2 YSYEKL. The sequenced material came from PBMCs. The TCR originated in a boy between 2 and 10 years old in good health and CMV-seronegative. The chain joins TRBV4-1 to TRBJ2-3; D unresolved. In DNA, the CDR3 is TGCGCCAGCAGCCAAGATCTCCAGGTTAAGGGCACAGATACGCAGTATTTT. Protein: CASSQDLQVKGTDTQYF.